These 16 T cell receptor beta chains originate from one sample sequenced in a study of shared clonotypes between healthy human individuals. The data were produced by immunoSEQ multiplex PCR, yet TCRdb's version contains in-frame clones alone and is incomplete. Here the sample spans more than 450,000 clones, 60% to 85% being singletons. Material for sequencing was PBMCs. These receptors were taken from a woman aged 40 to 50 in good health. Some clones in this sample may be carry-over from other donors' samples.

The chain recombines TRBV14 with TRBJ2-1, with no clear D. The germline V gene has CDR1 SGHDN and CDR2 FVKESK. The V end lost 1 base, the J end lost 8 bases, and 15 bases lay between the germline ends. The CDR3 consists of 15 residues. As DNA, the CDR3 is TGTGCCAGCAGCCAAGGGGTAGTTGTTGGCGATGAGCAGTTCTTC. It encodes CASSQGVVVGDEQFF.

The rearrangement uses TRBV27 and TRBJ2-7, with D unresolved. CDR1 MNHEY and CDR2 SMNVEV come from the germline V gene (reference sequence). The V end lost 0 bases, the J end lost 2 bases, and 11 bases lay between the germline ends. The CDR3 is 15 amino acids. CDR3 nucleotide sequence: TGTGCCAGCAGTTTATCTTTGGGCGAACCCTACGAGCAGTACTTC. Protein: CASSLSLGEPYEQYF.

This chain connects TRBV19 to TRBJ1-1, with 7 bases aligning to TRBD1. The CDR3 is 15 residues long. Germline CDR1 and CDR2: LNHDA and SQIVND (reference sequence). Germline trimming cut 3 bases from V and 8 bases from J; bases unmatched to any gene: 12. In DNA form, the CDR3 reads TGTGCCAGTAGTATCCTTCGGAGGGGGCTGGGAGAAGCTTTCTTT. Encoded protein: CASSILRRGLGEAFF.

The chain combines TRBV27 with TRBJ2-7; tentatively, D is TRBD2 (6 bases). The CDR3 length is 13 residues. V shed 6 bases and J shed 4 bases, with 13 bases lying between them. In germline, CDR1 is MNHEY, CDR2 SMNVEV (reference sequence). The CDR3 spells CASSRGSGYEQYF. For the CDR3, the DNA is TGTGCCAGCAGCCGGGGTAGCGGTTACGAGCAGTACTTC.

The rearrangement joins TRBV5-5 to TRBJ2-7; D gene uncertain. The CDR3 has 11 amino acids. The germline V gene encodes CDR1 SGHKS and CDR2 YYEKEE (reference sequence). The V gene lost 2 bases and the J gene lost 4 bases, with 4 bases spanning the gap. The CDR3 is CASSFKYEQYF. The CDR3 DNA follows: TGTGCCAGCAGCTTCAAGTACGAGCAGTACTTC.

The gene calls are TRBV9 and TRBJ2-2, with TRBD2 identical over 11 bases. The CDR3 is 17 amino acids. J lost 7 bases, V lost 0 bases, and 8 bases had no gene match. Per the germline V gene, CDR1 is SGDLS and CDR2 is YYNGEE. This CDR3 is CASSVDSGRASVGELFF. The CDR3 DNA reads TGTGCCAGCAGCGTAGATAGCGGGAGGGCCTCGGTCGGGGAGCTGTTTTTT.

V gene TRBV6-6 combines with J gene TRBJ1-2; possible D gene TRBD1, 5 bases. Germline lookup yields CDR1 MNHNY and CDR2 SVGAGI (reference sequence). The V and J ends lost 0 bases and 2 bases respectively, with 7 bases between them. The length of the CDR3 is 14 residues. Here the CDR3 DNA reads TGTGCCAGCAGTTACTCGAAGGGGAACTATGGCTACACCTTC. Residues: CASSYSKGNYGYTF.

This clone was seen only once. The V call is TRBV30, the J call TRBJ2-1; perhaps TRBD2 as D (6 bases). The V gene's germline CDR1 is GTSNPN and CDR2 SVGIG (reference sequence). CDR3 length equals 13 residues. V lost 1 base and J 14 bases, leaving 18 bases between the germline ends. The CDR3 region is CAWSGGRARGEFF. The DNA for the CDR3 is TGTGCCTGGAGTGGCGGTCGGGCCCGCGGGGAGTTCTTC.

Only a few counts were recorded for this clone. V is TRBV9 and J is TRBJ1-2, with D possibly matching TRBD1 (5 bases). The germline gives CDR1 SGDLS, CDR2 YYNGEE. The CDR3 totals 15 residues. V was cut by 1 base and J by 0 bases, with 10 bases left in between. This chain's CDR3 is CASSVWGSPNYGYTF. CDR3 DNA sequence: TGTGCCAGCAGCGTATGGGGCAGCCCTAACTATGGCTACACCTTC.

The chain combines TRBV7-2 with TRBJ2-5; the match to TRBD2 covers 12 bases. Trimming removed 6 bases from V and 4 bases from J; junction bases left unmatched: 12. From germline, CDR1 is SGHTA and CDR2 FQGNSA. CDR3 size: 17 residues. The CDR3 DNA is TGTGCCAGCAGTCTAGGGCTAGCGGGAGGGTATGGAGAGACCCAGTACTTC. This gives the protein CASSLGLAGGYGETQYF.

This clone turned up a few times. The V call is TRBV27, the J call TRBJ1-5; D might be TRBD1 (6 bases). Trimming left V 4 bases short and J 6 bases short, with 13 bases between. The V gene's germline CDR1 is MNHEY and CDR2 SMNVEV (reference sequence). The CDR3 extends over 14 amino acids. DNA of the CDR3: TGTGCCAGCAGTTCGACAGGACTGTTTCAGCCCCAGCATTTT. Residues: CASSSTGLFQPQHF.

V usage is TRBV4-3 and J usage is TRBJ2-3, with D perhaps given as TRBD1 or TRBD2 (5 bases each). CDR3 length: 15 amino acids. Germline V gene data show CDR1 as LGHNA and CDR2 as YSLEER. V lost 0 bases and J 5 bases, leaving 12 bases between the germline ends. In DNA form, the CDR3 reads TGCGCCAGCAGCCAAGATCGGGGCACAGGAGATACGCAGTATTTT. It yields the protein CASSQDRGTGDTQYF.

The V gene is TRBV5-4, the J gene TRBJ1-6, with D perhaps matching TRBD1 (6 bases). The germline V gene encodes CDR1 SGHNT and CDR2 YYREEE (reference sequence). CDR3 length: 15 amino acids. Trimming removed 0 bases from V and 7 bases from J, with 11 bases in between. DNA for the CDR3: TGTGCCAGCAGCTTGGATGGCAGGGGAAATTCACCCCTCCACTTT. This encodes CASSLDGRGNSPLHF.

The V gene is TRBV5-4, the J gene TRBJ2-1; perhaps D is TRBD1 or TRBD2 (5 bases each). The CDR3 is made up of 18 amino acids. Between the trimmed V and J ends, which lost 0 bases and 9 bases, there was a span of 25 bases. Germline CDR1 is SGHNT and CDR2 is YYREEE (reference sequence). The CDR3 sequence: CASSLGGPTEQGYAEQFF. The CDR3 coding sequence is TGTGCCAGCAGCTTGGGCGGGCCCACGGAGCAGGGCTACGCTGAGCAGTTCTTC.

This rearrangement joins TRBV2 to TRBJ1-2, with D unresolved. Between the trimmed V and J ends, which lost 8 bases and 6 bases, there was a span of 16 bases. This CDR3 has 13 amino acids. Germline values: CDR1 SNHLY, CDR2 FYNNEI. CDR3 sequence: CASGGYDIHGYTF. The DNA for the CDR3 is TGTGCCAGCGGTGGTTATGATATTCATGGCTACACCTTC.

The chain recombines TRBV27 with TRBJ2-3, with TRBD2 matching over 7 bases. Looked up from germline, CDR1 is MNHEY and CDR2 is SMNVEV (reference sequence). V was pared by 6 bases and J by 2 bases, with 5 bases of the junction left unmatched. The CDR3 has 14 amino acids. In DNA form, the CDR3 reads TGTGCCAGCAGGACTAGCAGACACACAGATACGCAGTATTTT. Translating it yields CASRTSRHTDTQYF.